The 25 T cell receptor beta chains presented below share a single source sample, sequenced in a study of preoperative IRX-2 immunotherapy in early breast cancer. Clones were read by immunoSEQ multiplex PCR, and TCRdb kept only the in-frame ones, dropping some. The table includes tens of thousands of clones, 75% to 90% detected once. The treatment is: preoperative locoregional IRX-2 cytokine immunotherapy. The starting material was lymph node tissue, obtained after IRX-2 immunotherapy. All receptors come from a human donor with breast cancer.

This clone was detected a few times. The rearrangement links TRBV11-3 to TRBJ1-2; the D gene is possibly TRBD1 (5 bases). CDR1 and CDR2 from the germline V gene are SGHNT and YENEEA. The CDR3 totals 15 residues. With 1 base removed from V and 8 bases from J, the gap between germline ends came to 17 bases. The CDR3 is CASSLVVGGRRGYTF. The CDR3 nucleotides are TGTGCCAGCAGCTTAGTAGTTGGGGGGAGAAGAGGCTACACCTTC.

V is TRBV5-1 and J is TRBJ2-3; the match to TRBD2 covers 8 bases. With V trimmed by 5 bases and J by 4 bases, 12 bases remained unmatched. The germline gives CDR1 SGHRS, CDR2 YFSETQ. This CDR3 is built from 16 residues. CDR3 in amino acids: CASRPELIAGSDTQYF. DNA of the CDR3: TGCGCCAGCAGACCGGAGTTAATAGCGGGGTCAGATACGCAGTATTTT.

This chain connects TRBV12-5 to TRBJ1-5; D remains unclear. Germline CDR1 is LGHNT and CDR2 is FRNRAP. This CDR3 spans 13 amino acids. V was clipped by 2 bases and J by 6 bases, with 8 bases between them. The CDR3 loop reads CASGLSRTQPQHF. The CDR3 DNA reads TGTGCTAGTGGTTTGTCGAGGACTCAGCCCCAGCATTTT.

The genes are TRBV6-8 and TRBJ1-3; no reliable D call. Germline V gene data show CDR1 as MNHGY and CDR2 as SAAAGT. Trimming removed 6 bases from V and 4 bases from J, with 13 bases in between. CDR3 length: 14 amino acids. The CDR3 nucleotides are TGTGCCAGCAGCACCCCTTTCAACGGAAACACCATATATTTT. Translation: CASSTPFNGNTIYF.

The chain combines TRBV19 with TRBJ1-4; D remains unclear. The CDR3 is made up of 14 amino acids. CDR1 and CDR2 from the germline V gene are LNHDA and SQIVND (reference sequence). Trimming cost V 1 base and J 6 bases, with 9 bases left between them. DNA for the CDR3: TGTGCCAGTAGTATAGTGACCGGGGATGAAAAACTGTTTTTT. Translation: CASSIVTGDEKLFF.

V gene TRBV2 combines with J gene TRBJ1-1; D remains ambiguous. CDR3 length equals 13 residues. V dropped 8 bases and J dropped 0 bases, with 10 bases sitting between them. CDR1 and CDR2 (germline): SNHLY, FYNNEI. In DNA form, the CDR3 reads TGTGCCAGCTTGCAGATTATGAACACTGAAGCTTTCTTT. It translates to CASLQIMNTEAFF. Full variable domain (remainder filled in from reference TRBV2 and TRBJ1-1): EPEVTQTPSHQVTQMGQEVILRCVPISNHLYFYWYRQILGQKVEFLVSFYNNEISEKSEIFDDQFSVERPDGSNFTLKIRSTKLEDSAMYFCASLQIMNTEAFFGQGTRLTVV.

V is TRBV1 and J is TRBJ2-1; the table's D call, TRBD2, was not checked against the DNA. TRBV1 is a pseudogene locus. CDR3 length equals 16 residues. The CDR3 DNA follows: TGCGCCAGCAGCCAAGAGTGGAGGGGCTCCTACAATGAGCAGTTCTTC. Its protein is CASSQEWRGSYNEQFF.

The chain couples TRBV6-8 to TRBJ1-1; D gene ambiguous. The CDR3 totals 13 residues. Germline CDR1 MNHGY, CDR2 SAAAGT. Trimming took 6 bases from V and 1 from J, leaving 9 bases between them. For the CDR3, the DNA is TGTGCCAGCAGGACGGGTGAGAACACTGAAGCTTTCTTT. Translating it yields CASRTGENTEAFF.

The chain links TRBV29-1 to TRBJ1-5; no firm D call. Germline CDR1 is SQVTM and CDR2 is ANQGSEA. Trimming removed 4 bases from V and 4 bases from J, with 14 bases in between. The CDR3 covers 14 residues. CDR3 protein: CSVGAGYGNQPQHF. Here the CDR3 DNA reads TGCAGCGTTGGAGCTGGATACGGGAATCAGCCCCAGCATTTT.

This clone was observed a single time. The chain couples TRBV28 to TRBJ1-2, with TRBD1 identical over 8 bases. The CDR3 contains 14 residues. V shed 4 bases, J shed 2 bases, and the junction held 3 bases outside the gene matches. Germline CDR1 MDHEN, CDR2 SYDVKM. CDR3 DNA sequence: TGTGCCAGCAGTTCAGGGGGCGACAACTATGGCTACACCTTC. Translation: CASSSGGDNYGYTF.

The V gene is TRBV16, the J gene TRBJ2-2; D is ambiguous. The CDR3 sequence is 14 residues long. V lost 10 bases to trimming and J lost 0 bases, with 12 bases between them. Germline V CDR1 and CDR2: KGHSY, FQNENV. Here the CDR3 DNA reads TGTGCCAACGCCGGTGGTCCGAACACCGGGGAGCTGTTTTTT. Encoded protein: CANAGGPNTGELFF.

The genes are TRBV29-1 and TRBJ2-3; 8 positions agree with TRBD2. The germline V gene encodes CDR1 SQVTM and CDR2 ANQGSEA. The CDR3 covers 13 residues. V lost 5 bases, J lost 1 base, and 2 bases stayed unmatched. CDR3 protein: CSVRRGGTDTQYF. The CDR3 nucleotides are TGCAGCGTTCGGCGGGGGGGCACAGATACGCAGTATTTT.

This chain joins TRBV28 and TRBJ1-3; 11 bases fit TRBD1. Germline-derived CDR1 and CDR2 are MDHEN and SYDVKM. The length of the CDR3 is 17 residues. J lost 4 bases, V lost 4 bases, and 9 bases had no gene match. CDR3 nucleotides: TGTGCCAGCAGTTCCAATCCCGGGACAGGGGGAGGAAACACCATATATTTT. It yields the protein CASSSNPGTGGGNTIYF.

The chain uses TRBV6-8 and TRBJ2-3; 7 nucleotides align to TRBD1. The CDR3 has 13 residues. Germline trimming cut 5 bases from V and 10 bases from J; bases unmatched to any gene: 9. Germline V lookup: CDR1 MNHGY, CDR2 SAAAGT. CDR3 sequence (DNA): TGTGCCAGCAGTGTTCTAGGGACAGTTTCGCAGTATTTT. Encoded protein: CASSVLGTVSQYF.

This chain connects TRBV6-8 to TRBJ1-1; D is undetermined. In germline, CDR1 is MNHGY, CDR2 SAAAGT. The CDR3 covers 14 residues. Trimming left V 9 bases short and J 0 bases short, with 14 bases between. The DNA of the CDR3 is TGTGCCAGTCAAGCGGACCGACTGAACACTGAAGCTTTCTTT. It is translated as CASQADRLNTEAFF.

The chain recombines TRBV29-1 with TRBJ2-5; D possibly uses TRBD1 or TRBD2 (5 bases each). The V gene lost 6 bases and the J gene lost 4 bases, with 15 bases spanning the gap. Germline V gives CDR1 SQVTM, CDR2 ANQGSEA. CDR3 length: 13 residues. The CDR3 nucleotides are TGCAGCGTCTCCGGGGCGTTCGGAGAGACCCAGTACTTC. Its protein product is CSVSGAFGETQYF.

The J gene is TRBJ2-1, the V gene TRBV6-8, with 13 bases aligning to TRBD2. This CDR3 contains 16 residues. The J segment lost 4 bases and the V segment lost 0 bases, leaving 0 bases of the junction unmatched. The germline V gene encodes CDR1 MNHGY and CDR2 SAAAGT. The CDR3 DNA sequence: TGTGCCAGCAGTTACTCACTAGCGGGGGGGTACAATGAGCAGTTCTTC. It translates to CASSYSLAGGYNEQFF.

This clone was seen only once. The chain couples TRBV5-1 to TRBJ2-1, with TRBD2 identical over 9 bases. Trimming cost V 0 bases and J 8 bases; bases outside gene matches: 9. Germline V gene lookup returns CDR1 SGHRS and CDR2 YFSETQ. CDR3 length: 16 residues. For the CDR3, the DNA is TGCGCCAGCAGCTTGGCTTTGGGGACTAGCTATGATGAGCAGTTCTTC. It yields the protein CASSLALGTSYDEQFF.

This clone was observed a handful of times. V and J are TRBV11-3 and TRBJ1-1, with D possibly matching TRBD1 (5 bases). V was clipped by 5 bases and J by 1 base, with 11 bases between them. From germline, CDR1 is SGHNT and CDR2 YENEEA. The CDR3 has 14 residues. Written as DNA, the CDR3 is TGTGCCAGCAGCCAAGGGGTTGGGAACACTGAAGCTTTCTTT. It encodes CASSQGVGNTEAFF.

The CDR3 nucleotides are TGCGCCAGCGGGACCGGGGGAGCTGGAAACACCATATATTTT. Translated: CASGTGGAGNTIYF. The chain uses TRBV5-1 and TRBJ1-3; D is possibly TRBD1 (5 bases). CDR3 size: 14 residues. Trimming took off 7 bases at V and 2 bases at J, with 13 bases between the two ends. Germline V gives CDR1 SGHRS, CDR2 YFSETQ.

This rearrangement joins TRBV15 to TRBJ2-7; perhaps TRBD2 as D (7 bases). Between the trimmed V and J ends, which lost 5 bases and 0 bases, there was a span of 11 bases. CDR1 LNHNV and CDR2 YYDKDF come from the germline V gene (reference sequence). The CDR3 consists of 14 residues. CDR3 sequence (DNA): TGTGCCACCAGCGGGGGGGGACACTCCTACGAGCAGTACTTC. Amino acid sequence: CATSGGGHSYEQYF.

The gene calls are TRBV5-1 and TRBJ2-2; 10 nucleotides align to TRBD1. Germline CDR1 reads SGHRS; CDR2 reads YFSETQ. The CDR3 runs to 16 residues. With V trimmed by 0 bases and J by 4 bases, 3 bases remained unmatched. CDR3 region: CASSLGQGASTGELFF. The CDR3 coding sequence is TGCGCCAGCAGCTTGGGACAGGGGGCTAGCACCGGGGAGCTGTTTTTT. Together with reference TRBV5-1 and TRBJ2-2, the CDR3 gives the full variable domain: KAGVTQTPRYLIKTRGQQVTLSCSPISGHRSVSWYQQTPGQGLQFLFEYFSETQRNKGNFPGRFSGRQFSNSRSEMNVSTLELGDSALYLCASSLGQGASTGELFFGEGSRLTVL.

This chain links TRBV14 with TRBJ1-1; D is unclear. The CDR3 consists of 15 residues. CDR1 and CDR2 from the germline V gene are SGHDN and FVKESK. Trimming removed 4 bases from V and 1 base from J, with 13 bases in between. The CDR3 DNA follows: TGTGCCAGCAGCCCTGGGCCGCGACCGAACACTGAAGCTTTCTTT. It specifies CASSPGPRPNTEAFF. The variable domain in full, completed from reference TRBV14 and TRBJ1-1, reads EAGVTQFPSHSVIEKGQTVTLRCDPISGHDNLYWYRRVMGKEIKFLLHFVKESKQDESGMPNNRFLAERTGGTYSTLKVQPAELEDSGVYFCASSPGPRPNTEAFFGQGTRLTVV.

The chain carries TRBV6-8 and TRBJ1-6, with 7 bases matching TRBD1. Trimming at V came to 2 bases and at J to 7 bases, leaving 5 bases not matched to a gene. This CDR3 contains 15 residues. Per germline, CDR1 MNHGY and CDR2 SAAAGT. The CDR3 region is CASSYTGQLNSPLHF. The CDR3 coding sequence is TGTGCCAGCAGTTACACGGGACAGCTGAATTCACCCCTCCACTTT.

This rearrangement joins TRBV28 to TRBJ2-1; a possible D gene is TRBD1 (6 bases). Trimming left V 6 bases short and J 7 bases short, with 16 bases between. Germline CDR1 MDHEN, CDR2 SYDVKM. The CDR3 sequence is 14 residues long. The CDR3 nucleotides read TGTGCCAGCAGCTCCCCGGGACATTCAAATGAGCAGTTCTTC. This codes for CASSSPGHSNEQFF.